The present TCR beta chain was sequenced within a study of blood T cells in healthy people across ages (dated by TCRdb to about 2015). Background on the whole study: In model experiments, template switching captured about one uniquely barcoded TCR beta cDNA molecule for every two T cells. The study measured age-related changes in TCR beta repertoire diversity using deep sequencing normalized with unique cDNA molecular identifiers. Four age groups were formed from the donors: young (average about 17 years), middle-aged (approximately 39), aged (62) and long-lived (around 82). To avoid experimental bias, donors of different ages were randomly spread across the sequencing lanes. Two additional independent replicas of 1 million unique cDNA reads from the same blood draw were analyzed for two donors (one aged 18 to 30 and one aged 80 or older). What the study reported, not specific to this receptor: The CMV infection status of donors was not known, potentially confounding age-related changes in expanded clonotypes. Since profiling was done on bulk unsorted PBMCs, naive and antigen-experienced compartments could not be conclusively compared. Compared with the aged group, the long-lived group had more naive CD4+ T cells, fewer expanded clones and increased TCR diversity, a pattern suggesting age selection. Observed TCR beta diversity correlated strongly with the percentage of naive T cells measured by flow cytometry. Observed TCR beta diversity per million T cells fell roughly linearly with age, and a significant reduction was already apparent by age roughly 41. Total diversity estimates from one million sequenced T cells were considered lower bounds and underestimates.

Only a few counts were recorded for this clonotype. The antigen this receptor binds is unknown. Base quality data are lacking; no much larger clone is found one base away. The roughly 39 donors, aged about 6 to 100 years, were systemically healthy Caucasian individuals from Russia. Each donor gave about 11 milliliters of peripheral blood, drawn into EDTA-treated Vacutainer tubes. Ficoll-Paque density-gradient centrifugation was used to isolate PBMCs, with at least 6.5 million per sample. Total RNA, at least 6 micrograms per sample, was extracted from PBMCs with Trizol reagent. For every donor, an aliquot of PBMCs went through flow cytometry to measure the percentages of naive CD45RAhigh/CD27high T cells. The library was generated by 5' RACE. TCRdb shows the sequencer as Illumina HiSeq 2500. The second PCR ran for roughly 7 to 11 cycles and used a J-beta primer mix along with a sample-barcoded 5' primer. A unique molecular identifier was introduced onto each TCR beta cDNA molecule by a template-switch 5' adaptor carrying 12 random nucleotides. At least 2.5 million CDR3-containing paired-end reads were obtained from each sample. First-strand cDNA synthesis was performed from all RNA using the Mint cDNA synthesis kit, with priming by a TRBC-specific oligonucleotide. Following uracil-DNA glycosylase treatment, a first 18-cycle PCR with universal primers M1SS and BC2_uni_R was performed on all cDNA. Processing in the source paper ran as follows. For normalization, 1 million high-quality reads were randomly selected from each sample, with every read carrying a distinct molecular identifier. Reads sharing molecular identifiers were discarded rather than binned into consensus sequences. MiTCR, with a Q25 quality threshold and the strictest error-elimination algorithm, was used for CDR3 identification, clonotype clustering and error correction. A nonparametric unseen species model using Euler transformation provided a lower-bound estimate of total TCR beta diversity. TCRdb reworked the public reads: Q25 trimming with fastp, MiXCR clone assembly, productive beta chains retained. Rows merge per CDR3 protein into single entries with the most common DNA and genes. The V and J calls follow TCRdb's processing rather than the paper's. The sample table lists about 970,000 distinct CDR3 sequences, just over 50% of them with a count of one. The ten largest clones take up about a fifth of the sample.

CDR3 length: 15 amino acids, cysteine to phenylalanine. Solely the CDR3 DNA is kept, with 45 bases framed from the first base. According to the germline V gene, CDR1 reads SQVTM and CDR2 reads ANQGSEA. V is shortened by 0 bases, J by 2 bases, and the region joining them spans 12 bases. Sequences were obtained from blood. This receptor was taken from a woman aged 55-70 years in good health. In this chain, TRBV29-1 is recombined with TRBJ2-3, with the D gene not clear enough to name. The nucleotides are TGCAGCGTTGAAGATCTTGGCACCCTCACAGATACGCAGTATTTT. Its protein reads: CSVEDLGTLTDTQYF.